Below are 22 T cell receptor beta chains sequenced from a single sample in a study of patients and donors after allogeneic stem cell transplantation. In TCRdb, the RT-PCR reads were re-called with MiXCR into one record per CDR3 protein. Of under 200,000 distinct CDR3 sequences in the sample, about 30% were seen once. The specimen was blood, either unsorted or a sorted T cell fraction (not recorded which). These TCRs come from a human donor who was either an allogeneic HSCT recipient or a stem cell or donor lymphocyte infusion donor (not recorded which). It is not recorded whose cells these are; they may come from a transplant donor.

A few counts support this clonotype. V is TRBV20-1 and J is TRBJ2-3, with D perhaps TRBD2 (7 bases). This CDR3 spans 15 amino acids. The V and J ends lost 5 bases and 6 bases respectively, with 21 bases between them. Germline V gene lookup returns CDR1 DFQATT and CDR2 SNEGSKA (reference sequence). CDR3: CSAPGGGRSDDTQYF. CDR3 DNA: TGCAGTGCTCCCGGGGGCGGGAGAAGCGACGATACGCAGTATTTT.

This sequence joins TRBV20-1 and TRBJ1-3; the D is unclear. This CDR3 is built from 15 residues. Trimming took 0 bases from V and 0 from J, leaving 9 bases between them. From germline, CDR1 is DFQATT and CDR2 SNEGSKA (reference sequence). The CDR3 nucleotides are TGCAGTGCTAGAGAGGGCAGATCCTCTGGAAACACCATATATTTT. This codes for CSAREGRSSGNTIYF.

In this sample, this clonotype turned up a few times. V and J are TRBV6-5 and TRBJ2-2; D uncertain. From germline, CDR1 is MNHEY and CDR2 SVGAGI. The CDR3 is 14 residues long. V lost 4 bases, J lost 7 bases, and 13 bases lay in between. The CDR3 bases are TGTGCCAGCAGTTTATTAATAGTAGGCGGGGAGCTGTTTTTT. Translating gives CASSLLIVGGELFF.

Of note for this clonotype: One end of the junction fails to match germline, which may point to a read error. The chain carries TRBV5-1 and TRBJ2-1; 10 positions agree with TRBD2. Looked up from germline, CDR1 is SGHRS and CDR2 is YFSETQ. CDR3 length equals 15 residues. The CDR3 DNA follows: TGCGCCAGCAGCTTGGCACTAGCGGGAAGCAATGAGCAGTCCTTC. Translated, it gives CASSLALAGSNEQSF.

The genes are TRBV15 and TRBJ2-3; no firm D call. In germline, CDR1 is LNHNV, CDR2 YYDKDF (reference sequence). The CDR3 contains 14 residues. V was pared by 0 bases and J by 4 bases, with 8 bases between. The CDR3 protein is CATSRDRAADTQYF. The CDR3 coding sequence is TGTGCCACCAGCAGAGATCGGGCAGCAGATACGCAGTATTTT.

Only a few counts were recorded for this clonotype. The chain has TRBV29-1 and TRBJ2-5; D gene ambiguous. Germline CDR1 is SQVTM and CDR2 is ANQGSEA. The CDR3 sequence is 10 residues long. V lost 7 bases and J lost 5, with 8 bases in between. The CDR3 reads CSGTVETQYF. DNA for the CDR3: TGCAGCGGAACGGTGGAGACCCAGTACTTC.

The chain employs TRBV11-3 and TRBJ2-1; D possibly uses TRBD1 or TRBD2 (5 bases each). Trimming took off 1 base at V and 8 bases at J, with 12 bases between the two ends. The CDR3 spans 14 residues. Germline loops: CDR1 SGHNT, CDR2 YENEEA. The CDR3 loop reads CASSLGDPIDEQFF. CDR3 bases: TGTGCCAGCAGCTTAGGGGACCCAATCGATGAGCAGTTCTTC.

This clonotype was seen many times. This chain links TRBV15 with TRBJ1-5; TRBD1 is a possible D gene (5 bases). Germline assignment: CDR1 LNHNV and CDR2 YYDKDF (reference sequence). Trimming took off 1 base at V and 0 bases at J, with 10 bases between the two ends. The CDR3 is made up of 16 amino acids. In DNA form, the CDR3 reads TGTGCCACCAGCAGAGCCGGGACTGATAGCAATCAGCCCCAGCATTTT. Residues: CATSRAGTDSNQPQHF.

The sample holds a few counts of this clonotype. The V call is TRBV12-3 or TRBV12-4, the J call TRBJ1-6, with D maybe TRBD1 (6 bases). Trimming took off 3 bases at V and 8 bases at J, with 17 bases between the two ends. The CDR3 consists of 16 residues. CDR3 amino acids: CASSLRAGAVDSPLHF. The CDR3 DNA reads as TGTGCCAGCAGTTTGAGGGCGGGGGCGGTGGATTCACCCCTCCACTTT.

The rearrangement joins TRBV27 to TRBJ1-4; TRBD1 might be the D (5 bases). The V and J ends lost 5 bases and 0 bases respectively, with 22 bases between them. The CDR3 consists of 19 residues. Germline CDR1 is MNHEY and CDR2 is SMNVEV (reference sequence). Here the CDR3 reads CASSAKDSVWGPTNEKLFF. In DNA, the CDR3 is TGTGCCAGCAGTGCCAAAGACAGCGTTTGGGGCCCAACTAATGAAAAACTGTTTTTT.

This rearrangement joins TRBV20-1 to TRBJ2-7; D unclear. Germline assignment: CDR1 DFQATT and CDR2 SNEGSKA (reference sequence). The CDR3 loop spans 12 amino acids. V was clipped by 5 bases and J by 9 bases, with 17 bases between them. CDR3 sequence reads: CSADRVGRGQYF. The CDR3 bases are TGCAGTGCTGACCGGGTTGGGCGAGGGCAGTACTTC.

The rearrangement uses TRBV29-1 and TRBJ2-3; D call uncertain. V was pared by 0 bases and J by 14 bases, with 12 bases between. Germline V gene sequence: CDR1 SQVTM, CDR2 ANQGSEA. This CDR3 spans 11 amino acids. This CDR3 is CSVEDLFRAYF. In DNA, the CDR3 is TGCAGCGTTGAAGATCTTTTCCGAGCGTATTTT.

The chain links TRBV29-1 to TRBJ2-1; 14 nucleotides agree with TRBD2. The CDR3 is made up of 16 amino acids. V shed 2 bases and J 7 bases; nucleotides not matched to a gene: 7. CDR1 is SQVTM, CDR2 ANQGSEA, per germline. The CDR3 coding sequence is TGCAGCGTTGAACCCACGACTAGCGGGAGGGTTAATGAGCAGTTCTTC. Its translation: CSVEPTTSGRVNEQFF.

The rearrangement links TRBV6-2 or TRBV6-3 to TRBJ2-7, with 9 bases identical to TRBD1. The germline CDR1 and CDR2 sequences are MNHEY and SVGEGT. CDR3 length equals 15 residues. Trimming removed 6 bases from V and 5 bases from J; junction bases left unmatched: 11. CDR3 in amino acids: CASSSMGTGKNEQYF. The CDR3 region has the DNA TGTGCCAGCAGCTCGATGGGGACAGGGAAAAACGAGCAGTACTTC.

The CDR3 DNA follows: TGTGCCAGCTCACCTCCCGGGACTAGCGGCACAGATACGCAGTATTTT. Encoded protein: CASSPPGTSGTDTQYF. V and J are TRBV18 and TRBJ2-3; 10 bases line up with TRBD2. The germline V gene has CDR1 KGHSH and CDR2 LQKENI. The CDR3 covers 16 residues. The junction had 4 bases not matched to a gene; V was cut back by 3 bases and J by 1 base.

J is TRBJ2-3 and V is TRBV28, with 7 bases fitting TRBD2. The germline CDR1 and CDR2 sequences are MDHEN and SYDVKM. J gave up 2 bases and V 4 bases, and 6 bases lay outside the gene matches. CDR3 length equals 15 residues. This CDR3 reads CASSSTSEPTDTQYF. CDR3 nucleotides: TGTGCCAGCAGTTCCACTAGCGAACCCACAGATACGCAGTATTTT.

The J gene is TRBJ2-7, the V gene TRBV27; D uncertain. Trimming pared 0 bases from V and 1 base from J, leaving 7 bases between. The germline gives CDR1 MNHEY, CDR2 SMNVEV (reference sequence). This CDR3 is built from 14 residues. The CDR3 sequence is CASSLSPISYEQYF. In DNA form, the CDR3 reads TGTGCCAGCAGTTTATCCCCCATATCCTACGAGCAGTACTTC.

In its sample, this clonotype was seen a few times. The CDR3 bases are TGTGCCAGCAGTTTTCTCTCCGGGACAGGACCTAACTATGGCTACACCTTC. This sequence encodes CASSFLSGTGPNYGYTF. The chain employs TRBV27 and TRBJ1-2, with TRBD1 matching 8 bases. The V and J ends lost 3 bases and 0 bases, in that order; junction bases with no gene match: 9. CDR1 is MNHEY, CDR2 SMNVEV, per germline (reference sequence). This CDR3 is 17 amino acids long.

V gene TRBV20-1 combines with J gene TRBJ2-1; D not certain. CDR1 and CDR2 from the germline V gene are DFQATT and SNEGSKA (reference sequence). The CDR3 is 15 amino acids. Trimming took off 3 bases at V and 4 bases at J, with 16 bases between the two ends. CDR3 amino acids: CSASLGLGLYNEQFF. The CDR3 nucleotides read TGCAGTGCTAGCCTAGGTTTAGGTCTTTACAATGAGCAGTTCTTC.

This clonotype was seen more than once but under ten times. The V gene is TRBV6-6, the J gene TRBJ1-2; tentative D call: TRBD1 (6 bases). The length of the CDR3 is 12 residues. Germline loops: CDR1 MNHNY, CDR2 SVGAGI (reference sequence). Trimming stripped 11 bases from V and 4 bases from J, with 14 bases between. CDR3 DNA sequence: TGTGCCGGGGGGCGGGCAGTCTATGGCTACACCTTC. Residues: CAGGRAVYGYTF.

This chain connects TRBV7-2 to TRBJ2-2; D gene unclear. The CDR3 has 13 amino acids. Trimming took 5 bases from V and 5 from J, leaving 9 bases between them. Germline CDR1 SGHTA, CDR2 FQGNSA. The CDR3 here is CASSAGRTGELFF. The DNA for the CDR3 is TGTGCCAGCAGCGCCGGAAGAACCGGGGAGCTGTTTTTT.

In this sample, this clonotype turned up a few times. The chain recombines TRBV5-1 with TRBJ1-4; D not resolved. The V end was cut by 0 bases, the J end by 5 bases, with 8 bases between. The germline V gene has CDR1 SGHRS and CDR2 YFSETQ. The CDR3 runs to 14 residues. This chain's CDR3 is CASSLGGVNEKLFF. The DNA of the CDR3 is TGCGCCAGCAGCTTGGGCGGGGTCAATGAAAAACTGTTTTTT.